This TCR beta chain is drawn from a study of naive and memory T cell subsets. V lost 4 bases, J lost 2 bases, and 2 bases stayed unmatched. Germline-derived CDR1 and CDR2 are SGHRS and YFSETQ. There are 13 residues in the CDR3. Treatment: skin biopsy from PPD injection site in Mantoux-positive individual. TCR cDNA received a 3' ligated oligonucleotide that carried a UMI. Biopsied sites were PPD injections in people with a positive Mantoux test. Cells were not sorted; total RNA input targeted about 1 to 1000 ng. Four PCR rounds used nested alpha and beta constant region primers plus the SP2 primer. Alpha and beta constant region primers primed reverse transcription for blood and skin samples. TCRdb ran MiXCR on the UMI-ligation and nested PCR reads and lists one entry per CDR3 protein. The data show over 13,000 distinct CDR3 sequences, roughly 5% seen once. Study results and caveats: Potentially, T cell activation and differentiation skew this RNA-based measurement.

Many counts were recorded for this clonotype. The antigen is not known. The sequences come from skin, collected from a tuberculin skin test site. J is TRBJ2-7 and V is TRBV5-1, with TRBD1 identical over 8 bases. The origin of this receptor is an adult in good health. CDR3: CASSTDRAYEQYF. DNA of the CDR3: TGCGCCAGCAGCACGGACAGGGCCTACGAGCAGTACTTC.